This T cell receptor (beta chain) stems from a study of OX40 agonist ivuxolimab in advanced cancers. General observations from the study: CD8+ T cells (on average) carried more expanded clones than CD4+ T cells. With doses of 0.1 to 3.0 mg/kg, CD4+ and CD8+ blood T cells had undergone clonal expansion by week 6.

Using immunoSEQ multiplex PCR, the repertoire was profiled, and TCRdb retains in-frame clones only, with some absent. Found here are under 75,000 clones, 85% to 90% of them singletons; the top ten hold approximately 0.8%. This CDR3 contains 13 residues. The junction had 9 bases not matched to a gene; V was cut back by 5 bases and J by 10 bases. The germline gives CDR1 GTSNPN, CDR2 SVGIG (reference sequence). On this clone: No antigen is known for it.

The clonotype comes from an adult with an advanced solid tumor such as melanoma, head and neck, liver or kidney cancer. The V call is TRBV30, the J call TRBJ1-5; 9 bases fit TRBD1. Sample: CD4+ or CD8+ T cells sorted from blood, taken in a trial of the OX40 agonist ivuxolimab. The CDR3 DNA follows: TGTGCCTGGGGACAGGGGCTGAGCGGACCCCAGCATTTT. Its translation: CAWGQGLSGPQHF.